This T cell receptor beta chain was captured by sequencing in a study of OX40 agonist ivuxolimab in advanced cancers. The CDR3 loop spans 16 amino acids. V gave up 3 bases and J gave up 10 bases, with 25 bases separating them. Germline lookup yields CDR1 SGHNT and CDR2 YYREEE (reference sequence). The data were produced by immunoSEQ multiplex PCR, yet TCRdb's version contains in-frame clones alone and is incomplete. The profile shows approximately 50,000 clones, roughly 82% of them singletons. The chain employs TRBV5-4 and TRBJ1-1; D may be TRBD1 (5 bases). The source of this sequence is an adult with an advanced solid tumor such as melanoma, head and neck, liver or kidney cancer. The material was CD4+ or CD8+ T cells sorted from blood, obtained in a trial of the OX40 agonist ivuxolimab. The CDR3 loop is CASSSYAVGSYGGAFF. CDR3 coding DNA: TGTGCCAGCAGCTCTTACGCGGTGGGGTCTTACGGGGGAGCTTTCTTT.